This is a list of T cell receptor beta chains from one sample in a study of shared clonotypes between healthy human individuals. The data were produced by immunoSEQ multiplex PCR, yet TCRdb's version contains in-frame clones alone and is incomplete. The profile shows about 2.3 million clones, more than 80% of them singletons. Source material: naive CD4+ T cells from PBMCs. The receptors derive from a man younger than 35 in good health. Some clones in this sample may be carry-over from other donors' samples. Both conserved end residues are part of each CDR3. The order of the fields is D gene, V gene, J gene, clone size, CDR3 protein, CDR3 DNA. The D gene is left open where the match is weak. Rows give clone size only sometimes, using once, few, many, or a class for an expanded clone.

TRBD1	TRBV2	TRBJ2-7	.	CASSVDRGYEQYF	TGTGCCAGCAGTGTGGACAGGGGTTACGAGCAGTACTTC
TRBD2	TRBV5-4	TRBJ2-1	.	CASSLIAGGDNEQFF	TGTGCCAGCAGCTTGATAGCGGGAGGAGACAATGAGCAGTTCTTC
TRBD1	TRBV29-1	TRBJ1-3	.	CSGLQGAEGNTIYF	TGCAGCGGGTTACAGGGGGCGGAAGGAAACACCATATATTTT
TRBD1	TRBV18	TRBJ2-7	.	CASSLQGNSHEQYF	TGTGCCAGCTCACTACAGGGGAATTCCCACGAGCAGTACTTC
.	TRBV5-6	TRBJ2-4	.	CASSLRPRSIAKNIQYF	TGTGCCAGCAGCTTGCGCCCCAGATCCATAGCCAAAAACATTCAGTACTTC
.	TRBV29-1	TRBJ2-5	.	CSVGLQLQETQYF	TGCAGCGTTGGATTGCAGCTTCAAGAGACCCAGTACTTC
TRBD2	TRBV28	TRBJ2-1	.	CASRRAGGSNNEQFF	TGTGCCAGCAGGAGGGCGGGAGGATCAAACAATGAGCAGTTCTTC
.	TRBV7-9	TRBJ1-2	once	CASSSGGAFNYGYTF	TGTGCCAGCAGTTCCGGAGGGGCATTTAACTATGGCTACACCTTC
.	TRBV29-1	TRBJ1-5	.	CSVGTSNQPQHF	TGCAGCGTTGGTACGAGCAATCAGCCCCAGCATTTT
.	TRBV4-3	TRBJ2-7	.	CASSRGVEGTYEQYF	TGCGCCAGCAGCCGGGGGGTGGAGGGGACGTACGAGCAGTACTTC
.	TRBV2	TRBJ2-2	.	CASRADFTGELFF	TGTGCCAGCAGGGCGGACTTCACCGGGGAGCTGTTTTTT
TRBD2	TRBV29-1	TRBJ2-7	.	CSVAAGGRYEQYF	TGCAGCGTTGCGGCGGGGGGTAGGTACGAGCAGTACTTC
TRBD1	TRBV28	TRBJ1-1	.	CASSSAGTGKNTEAFF	TGTGCCAGCAGTTCAGCCGGGACAGGAAAGAACACTGAAGCTTTCTTT
TRBD1	TRBV4-2	TRBJ1-2	.	CASSRTGANYGYTF	TGTGCCAGCAGCCGCACAGGGGCTAACTATGGCTACACCTTC
.	TRBV5-1	TRBJ1-2	.	CASSLKQGGGGYTF	TGCGCCAGCAGCTTGAAACAGGGAGGGGGAGGCTACACCTTC
TRBD2	TRBV9	TRBJ2-3	.	CASSVRGDSTDTQYF	TGTGCCAGCAGCGTACGGGGGGACAGCACAGATACGCAGTATTTT
.	TRBV7-3	TRBJ2-2	.	CASSLTGSPGELFF	TGTGCCAGCAGCTTAACAGGGTCACCCGGGGAGCTGTTTTTT
.	TRBV7-3	TRBJ2-6	.	CASSLRGQVPFSGANVLTF	TGTGCCAGCAGCTTAAGGGGCCAGGTGCCATTCTCTGGGGCCAACGTCCTGACTTTC
.	TRBV6-6	TRBJ2-3	.	CASSYGRTSTDTQYF	TGTGCCAGCAGTTACGGGCGTACTAGCACAGATACGCAGTATTTT
.	TRBV5-1	TRBJ2-7	.	CASSLNPLASVEYF	TGCGCCAGCAGCCTAAACCCCCTAGCCTCAGTGGAGTACTTC
.	TRBV7-6	TRBJ1-5	.	CASSLGSGQPQHF	TGTGCCAGCAGCTTAGGAAGCGGGCAGCCCCAGCATTTT
.	TRBV19	TRBJ1-2	.	CASSLRTANYGYTF	TGTGCCAGTAGTCTCCGGACAGCTAACTATGGCTACACCTTC
TRBD1	TRBV11-2	TRBJ1-3	.	CASSFRQGNLGNTIYF	TGTGCCAGCAGCTTTCGACAGGGGAACCTTGGAAACACCATATATTTT